Listed here is a single T cell receptor beta chain. V lost 0 bases, J lost 9 bases, and 9 bases lay in between. Looked up from germline, CDR1 is LGHNA and CDR2 is YNFKEQ. The CDR3 has 13 amino acids. The TCR beta profiling, which covered VDJ combination and CDR3 sequence, was carried out using genomic DNA as the template. MiXCR was run by TCRdb on the reads, yielding one entry per CDR3 protein. The table lists 250,000 to 300,000 distinct CDR3 sequences, around three fifths of them singletons, with around 7.6% in the top ten. The data originate from a study of CD8+CD57+ T cells in acquired aplastic anemia.

This receptor was obtained from a human donor with severe aplastic anemia or a healthy control (not recorded which). The V call is TRBV4-2, the J call TRBJ2-1; D possibly corresponds to TRBD2 (6 bases). The specimen sequenced was sorted CD4+, CD8+, or CD8+CD57+ T cells (not recorded which) from PBMCs. This CDR3 is CASSQDRGGEQFF. CDR3 coding DNA: TGTGCCAGCAGCCAAGATAGGGGAGGTGAGCAGTTCTTC.